This T cell receptor beta chain was sequenced for a study of T-cell memory formation after mild COVID-19. Study-wide background: The study found TCR clusters largely donor specific.

Using constant-segment primers, 5'RACE produced TCR alpha and TCR beta cDNA libraries carrying sample barcodes and UMIs. TCRdb re-derived calls from the 5' RACE reads in MiXCR, one entry per CDR3 protein. The data contain around 340,000 distinct CDR3 sequences, 14% of them singletons. About this clonotype: Its antigen is not identified.

Study-level results: Specificity for SARS-CoV-2 was not confirmed among the second-wave clones peaking on day 37. Pre-infection memory harbored some responding clones, suggesting cross-reactive memory joined.

The CDR3 consists of 16 residues. CDR1 is KGHSH and CDR2 is LQKENI in the germline V gene. V was cut by 0 bases and J by 3 bases, with 11 bases left in between. The rearrangement uses TRBV18 and TRBJ2-2; D unclear. Sequenced input: PBMCs or a T cell subset sorted from them (not recorded which). This TCR was recovered from a young man who had mild COVID-19 (a few samples of this study predate the infection). Cell type and time point are not known. CDR3 sequence reads: CASSPPSEAYTGELFF. CDR3 DNA: TGTGCCAGCTCACCACCGAGCGAGGCGTACACCGGGGAGCTGTTTTTT. The variable domain in full, completed from reference TRBV18 and TRBJ2-2, reads NAGVMQNPRHLVRRRGQEARLRCSPMKGHSHVYWYRQLPEEGLKFMVYLQKENIIDESGMPKERFSAEFPKEGPSILRIQQVVRGDSAAYFCASSPPSEAYTGELFFGEGSRLTVL.